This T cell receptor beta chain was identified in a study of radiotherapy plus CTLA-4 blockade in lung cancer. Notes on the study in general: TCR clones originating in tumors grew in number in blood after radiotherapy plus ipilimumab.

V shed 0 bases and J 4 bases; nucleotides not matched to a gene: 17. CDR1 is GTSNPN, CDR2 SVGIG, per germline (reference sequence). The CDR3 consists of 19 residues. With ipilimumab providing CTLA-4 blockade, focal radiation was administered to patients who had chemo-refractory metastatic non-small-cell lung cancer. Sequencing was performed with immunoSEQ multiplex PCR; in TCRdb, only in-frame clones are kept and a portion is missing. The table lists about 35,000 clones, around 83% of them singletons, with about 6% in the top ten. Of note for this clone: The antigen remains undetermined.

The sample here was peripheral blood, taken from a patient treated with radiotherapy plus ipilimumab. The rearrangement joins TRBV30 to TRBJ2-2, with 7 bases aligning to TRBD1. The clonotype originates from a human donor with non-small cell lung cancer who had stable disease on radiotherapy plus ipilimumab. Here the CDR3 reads CAWSVFVQGIGRSTGELFF. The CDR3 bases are TGTGCCTGGAGTGTATTTGTACAGGGGATTGGGAGATCCACCGGGGAGCTGTTTTTT.